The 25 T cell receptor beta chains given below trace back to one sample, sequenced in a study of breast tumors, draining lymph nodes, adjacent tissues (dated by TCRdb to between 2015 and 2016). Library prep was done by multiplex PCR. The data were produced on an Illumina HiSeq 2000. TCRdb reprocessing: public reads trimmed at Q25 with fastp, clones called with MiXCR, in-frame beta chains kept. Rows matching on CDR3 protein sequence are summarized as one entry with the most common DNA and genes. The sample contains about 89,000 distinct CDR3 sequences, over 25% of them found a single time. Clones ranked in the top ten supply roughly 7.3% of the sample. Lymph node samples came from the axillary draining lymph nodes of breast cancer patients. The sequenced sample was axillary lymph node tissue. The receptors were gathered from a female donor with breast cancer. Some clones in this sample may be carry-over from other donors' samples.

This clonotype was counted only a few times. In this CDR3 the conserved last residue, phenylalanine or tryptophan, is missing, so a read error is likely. The DNA for the CDR3 is TGTGCCAGCAGTTTATCCCCTCTTCGAGAGCAGTACCTC. It translates to CASSLSPLREQYL. This chain uses TRBV27 with TRBJ2-7, with D unclear. This CDR3 contains 13 residues. Germline-derived CDR1 and CDR2 are MNHEY and SMNVEV (reference sequence). The V and J ends lost 0 bases and 7 bases respectively, with 10 bases between them.

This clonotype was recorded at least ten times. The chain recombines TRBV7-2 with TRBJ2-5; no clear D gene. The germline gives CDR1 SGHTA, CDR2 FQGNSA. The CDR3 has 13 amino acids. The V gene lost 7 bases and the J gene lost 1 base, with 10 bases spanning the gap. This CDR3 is CASNFQTQETQYF. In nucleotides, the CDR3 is TGTGCCAGCAATTTCCAGACCCAAGAGACCCAGTACTTC. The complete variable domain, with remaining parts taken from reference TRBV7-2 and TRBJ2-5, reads GAGVSQSPSNKVTEKGKDVELRCDPISGHTALYWYRQSLGQGLEFLIYFQGNSAPDKSGLPSDRFSAERTGGSVSTLTIQRTQQEDSAVYLCASNFQTQETQYFGPGTRLLVL.

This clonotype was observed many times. The CDR3 coding sequence is TGCAGTGCTGGACATCAGTGGGGGCCTAGCGGGAGGGCCAGGGGGGAGACCCAGTACTTC. Its protein is CSAGHQWGPSGRARGETQYF. V gene TRBV20-1 combines with J gene TRBJ2-5, with 12 nucleotides matching TRBD2. The CDR3 runs 20 residues. Germline CDR1 is DFQATT and CDR2 is SNEGSKA (reference sequence). After removal of 5 bases from V and 5 bases from J, the junction contained 24 bases not matched to a gene.

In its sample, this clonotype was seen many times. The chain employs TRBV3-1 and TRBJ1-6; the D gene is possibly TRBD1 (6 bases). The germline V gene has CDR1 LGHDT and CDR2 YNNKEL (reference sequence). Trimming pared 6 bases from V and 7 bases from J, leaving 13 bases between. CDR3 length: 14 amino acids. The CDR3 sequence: CASSPGHTNSPLHF. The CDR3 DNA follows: TGTGCCAGCAGTCCGGGACACACCAATTCACCCCTCCACTTT.

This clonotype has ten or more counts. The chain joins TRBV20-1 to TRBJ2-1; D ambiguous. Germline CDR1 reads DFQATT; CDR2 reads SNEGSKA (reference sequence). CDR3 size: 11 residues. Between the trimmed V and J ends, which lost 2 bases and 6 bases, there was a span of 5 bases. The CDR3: CSARPVNEQFF. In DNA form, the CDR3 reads TGCAGTGCTAGACCGGTCAATGAGCAGTTCTTC.

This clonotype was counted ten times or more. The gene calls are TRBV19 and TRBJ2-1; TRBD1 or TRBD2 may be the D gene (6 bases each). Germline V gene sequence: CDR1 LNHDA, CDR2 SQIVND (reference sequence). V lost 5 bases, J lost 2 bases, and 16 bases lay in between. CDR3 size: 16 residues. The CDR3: CASSVDRGLTYNEQFF. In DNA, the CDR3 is TGTGCCAGTAGTGTGGACCGGGGGCTAACCTACAATGAGCAGTTCTTC. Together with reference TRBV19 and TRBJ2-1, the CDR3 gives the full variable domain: DGGITQSPKYLFRKEGQNVTLSCEQNLNHDAMYWYRQDPGQGLRLIYYSQIVNDFQKGDIAEGYSVSREKKESFPLTVTSAQKNPTAFYLCASSVDRGLTYNEQFFGPGTRLTVL.

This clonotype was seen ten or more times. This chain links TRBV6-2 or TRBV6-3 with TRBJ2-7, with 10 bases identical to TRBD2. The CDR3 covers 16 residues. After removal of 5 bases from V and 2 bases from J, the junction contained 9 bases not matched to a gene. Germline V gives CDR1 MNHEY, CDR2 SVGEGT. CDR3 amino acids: CASSPPRTSGTYEQYF. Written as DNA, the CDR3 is TGTGCCAGCAGTCCCCCAAGGACTAGCGGAACCTACGAGCAGTACTTC.

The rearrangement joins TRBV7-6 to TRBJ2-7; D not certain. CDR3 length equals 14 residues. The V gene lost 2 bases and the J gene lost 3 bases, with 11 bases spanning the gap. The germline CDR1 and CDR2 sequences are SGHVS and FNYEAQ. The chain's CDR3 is CASSLSVNGYEQYF. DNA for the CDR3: TGTGCCAGCAGCTTAAGTGTTAACGGCTACGAGCAGTACTTC. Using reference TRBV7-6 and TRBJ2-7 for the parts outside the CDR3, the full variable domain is GAGVSQSPRYKVTKRGQDVALRCDPISGHVSLYWYRQALGQGPEFLTYFNYEAQQDKSGLPNDRFSAERPEGSISTLTIQRTEQRDSAMYRCASSLSVNGYEQYFGPGTRLTVT.

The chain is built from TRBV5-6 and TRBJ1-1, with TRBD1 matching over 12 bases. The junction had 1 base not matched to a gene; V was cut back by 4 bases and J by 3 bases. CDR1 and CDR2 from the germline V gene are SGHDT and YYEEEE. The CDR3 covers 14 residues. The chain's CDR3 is CASSRDRGHTEAFF. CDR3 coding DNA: TGTGCCAGCAGCCGGGACAGGGGGCACACTGAAGCTTTCTTT.

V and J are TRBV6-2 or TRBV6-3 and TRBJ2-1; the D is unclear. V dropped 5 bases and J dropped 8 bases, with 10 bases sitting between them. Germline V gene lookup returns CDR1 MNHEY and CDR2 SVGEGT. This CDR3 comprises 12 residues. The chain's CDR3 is CASSHPIDEQFF. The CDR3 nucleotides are TGTGCCAGCAGTCACCCGATAGATGAGCAGTTCTTC.

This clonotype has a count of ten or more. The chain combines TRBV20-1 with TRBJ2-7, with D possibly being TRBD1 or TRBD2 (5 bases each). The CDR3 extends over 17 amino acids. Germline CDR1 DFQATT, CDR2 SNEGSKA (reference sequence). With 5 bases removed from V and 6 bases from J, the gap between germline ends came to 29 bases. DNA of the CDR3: TGCAGTGCTGAAGCACGGGACGCCCCAGGCTCCCCTCGCGAGCAGTACTTC. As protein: CSAEARDAPGSPREQYF.

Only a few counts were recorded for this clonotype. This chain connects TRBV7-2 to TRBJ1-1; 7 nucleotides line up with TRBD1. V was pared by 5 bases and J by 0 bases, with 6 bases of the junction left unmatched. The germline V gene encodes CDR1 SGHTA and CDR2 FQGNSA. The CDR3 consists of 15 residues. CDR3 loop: CASSIQQGLNTEAFF. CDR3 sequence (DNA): TGTGCCAGCAGCATCCAACAGGGGTTGAACACTGAAGCTTTCTTT.

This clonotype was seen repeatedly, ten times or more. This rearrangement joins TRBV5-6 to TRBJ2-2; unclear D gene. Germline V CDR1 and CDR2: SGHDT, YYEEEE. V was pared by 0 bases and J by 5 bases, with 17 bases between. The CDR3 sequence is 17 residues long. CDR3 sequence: CASSLGPLVDWTGELFF. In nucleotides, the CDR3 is TGTGCCAGCAGCTTGGGGCCCCTGGTAGATTGGACCGGGGAGCTGTTTTTT. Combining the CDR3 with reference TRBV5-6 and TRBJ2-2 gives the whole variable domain DAGVTQSPTHLIKTRGQQVTLRCSPKSGHDTVSWYQQALGQGPQFIFQYYEEEERQRGNFPDRFSGHQFPNYSSELNVNALLLGDSALYLCASSLGPLVDWTGELFFGEGSRLTVL.

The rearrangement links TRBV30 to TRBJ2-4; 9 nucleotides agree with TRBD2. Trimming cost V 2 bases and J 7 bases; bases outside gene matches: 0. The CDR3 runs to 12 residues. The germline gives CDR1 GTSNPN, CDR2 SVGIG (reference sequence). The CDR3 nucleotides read TGTGCCTGGAGTACTAGCGGGAACATTCAGTACTTC. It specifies CAWSTSGNIQYF.

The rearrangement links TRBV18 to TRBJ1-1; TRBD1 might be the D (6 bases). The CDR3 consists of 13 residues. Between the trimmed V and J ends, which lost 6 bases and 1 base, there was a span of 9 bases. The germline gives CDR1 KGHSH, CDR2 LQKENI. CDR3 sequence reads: CASSRDKNTEAFF. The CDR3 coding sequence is TGTGCCAGCTCTAGGGACAAGAACACTGAAGCTTTCTTT.

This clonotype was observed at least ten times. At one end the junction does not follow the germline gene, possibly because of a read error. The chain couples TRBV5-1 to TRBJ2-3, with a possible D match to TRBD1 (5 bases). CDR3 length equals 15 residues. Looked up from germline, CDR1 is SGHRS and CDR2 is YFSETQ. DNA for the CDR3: TGCGCCAGCAGCTTGGAACAGGCGAGCACTGATACGCAGTATTTT. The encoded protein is CASSLEQASTDTQYF.

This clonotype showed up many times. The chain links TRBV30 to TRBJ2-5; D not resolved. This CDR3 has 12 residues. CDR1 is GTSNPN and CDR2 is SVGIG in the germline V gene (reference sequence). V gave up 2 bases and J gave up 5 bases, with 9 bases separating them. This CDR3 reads CAWSPVGETQYF. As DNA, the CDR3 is TGTGCCTGGAGTCCAGTCGGGGAGACCCAGTACTTC.

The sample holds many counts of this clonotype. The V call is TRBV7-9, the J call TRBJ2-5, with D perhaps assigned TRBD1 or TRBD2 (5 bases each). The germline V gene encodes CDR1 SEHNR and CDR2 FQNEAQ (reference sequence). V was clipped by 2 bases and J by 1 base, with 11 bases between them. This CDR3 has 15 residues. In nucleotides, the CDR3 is TGTGCCAGCAGCTTACTTATCGGGGCCCAAGAGACCCAGTACTTC. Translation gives CASSLLIGAQETQYF.

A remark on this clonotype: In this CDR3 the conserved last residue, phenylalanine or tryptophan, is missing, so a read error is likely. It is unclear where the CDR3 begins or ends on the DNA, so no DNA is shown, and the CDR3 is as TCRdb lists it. The CDR3 spells CASSAIDRGPQPRHL. V and J are TRBV9 and TRBJ1-5; the tabulated D call, TRBD1, remains unverified against the DNA. The CDR3 is made up of 15 amino acids, end residues included. Germline CDR1 is SGDLS and CDR2 is YYNGEE.

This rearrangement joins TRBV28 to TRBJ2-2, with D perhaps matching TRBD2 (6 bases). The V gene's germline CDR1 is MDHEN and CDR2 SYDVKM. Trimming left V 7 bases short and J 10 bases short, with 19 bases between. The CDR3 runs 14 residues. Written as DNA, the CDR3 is TGTGCCAGCACGATGGGGACTGGCCTTAAGGAGCTGTTTTTT. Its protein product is CASTMGTGLKELFF.

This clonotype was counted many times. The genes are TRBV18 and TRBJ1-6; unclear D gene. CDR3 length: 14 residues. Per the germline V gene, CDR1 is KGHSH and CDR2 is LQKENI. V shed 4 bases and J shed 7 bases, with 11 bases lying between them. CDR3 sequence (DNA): TGTGCCAGCTCACGCAGGATTTCCAATTCACCCCTCCACTTT. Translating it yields CASSRRISNSPLHF.

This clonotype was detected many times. Here the CDR3 DNA reads TGCAGTGCCAGCGAAGGAAATAATTCACCCCTCCACTTT. Translating it yields CSASEGNNSPLHF. The chain joins TRBV20-1 to TRBJ1-6; D is undetermined. Germline assignment: CDR1 DFQATT and CDR2 SNEGSKA (reference sequence). The CDR3 sequence is 13 residues long. Between the trimmed V and J ends, which lost 6 bases and 5 bases, there was a span of 11 bases.

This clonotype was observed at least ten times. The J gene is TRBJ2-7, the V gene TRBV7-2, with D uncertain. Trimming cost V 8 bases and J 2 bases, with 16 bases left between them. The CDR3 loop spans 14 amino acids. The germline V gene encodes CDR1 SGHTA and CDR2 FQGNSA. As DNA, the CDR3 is TGTGCCAGCGCCGCAATAGTACTCCCCTACGAGCAGTACTTC. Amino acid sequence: CASAAIVLPYEQYF. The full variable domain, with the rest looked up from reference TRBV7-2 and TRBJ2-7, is GAGVSQSPSNKVTEKGKDVELRCDPISGHTALYWYRQSLGQGLEFLIYFQGNSAPDKSGLPSDRFSAERTGGSVSTLTIQRTQQEDSAVYLCASAAIVLPYEQYFGPGTRLTVT.

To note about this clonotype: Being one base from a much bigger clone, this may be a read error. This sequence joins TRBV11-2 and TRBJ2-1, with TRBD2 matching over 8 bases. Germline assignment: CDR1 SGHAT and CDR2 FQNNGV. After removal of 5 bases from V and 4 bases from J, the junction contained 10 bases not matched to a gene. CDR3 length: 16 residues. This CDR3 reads CASSARSGAHYNEQFF. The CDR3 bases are TGTGCCAGCAGCGCCCGTAGCGGGGCTCATTACAATGAGCAGTTCTTC.

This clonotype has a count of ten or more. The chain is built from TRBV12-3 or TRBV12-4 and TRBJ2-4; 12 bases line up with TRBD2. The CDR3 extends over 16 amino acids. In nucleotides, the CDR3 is TGTGGAAAAGGGGCTAGCGGGAGGGCAGCCAAAAACATTCAGTACTTC. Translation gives CGKGASGRAAKNIQYF.